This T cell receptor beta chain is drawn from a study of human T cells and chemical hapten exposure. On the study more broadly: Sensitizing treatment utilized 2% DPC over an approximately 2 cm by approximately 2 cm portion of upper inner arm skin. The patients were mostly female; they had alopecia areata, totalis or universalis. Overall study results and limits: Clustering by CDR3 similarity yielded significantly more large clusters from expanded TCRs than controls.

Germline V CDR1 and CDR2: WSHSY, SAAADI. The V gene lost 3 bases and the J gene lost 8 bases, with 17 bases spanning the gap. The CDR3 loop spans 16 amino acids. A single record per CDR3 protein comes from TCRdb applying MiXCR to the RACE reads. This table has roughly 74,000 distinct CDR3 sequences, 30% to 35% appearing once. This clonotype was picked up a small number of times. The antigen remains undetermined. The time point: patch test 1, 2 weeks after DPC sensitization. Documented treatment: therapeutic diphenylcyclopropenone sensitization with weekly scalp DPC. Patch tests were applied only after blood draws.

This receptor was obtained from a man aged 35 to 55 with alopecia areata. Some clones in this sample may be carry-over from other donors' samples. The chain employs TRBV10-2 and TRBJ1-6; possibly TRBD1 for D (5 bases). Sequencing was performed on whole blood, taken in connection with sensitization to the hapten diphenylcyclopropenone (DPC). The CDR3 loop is CASSDDMGPDDSPLHF. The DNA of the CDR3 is TGCGCCAGCAGTGATGATATGGGGCCAGACGATTCACCCCTCCACTTT.